This TCR beta chain is drawn from a study of T cell clonality in common variable immunodeficiency. The study, taken as a whole, reports: Links between repertoire features and CVID complications were heterogeneity-limited. Compared with healthy controls, CVID subjects showed increased TCRbeta clonality, mostly in about a third.

This CDR3 is built from 16 residues. V shed 6 bases and J 2 bases; nucleotides not matched to a gene: 14. Germline-derived CDR1 and CDR2 are DFQATT and SNEGSKA (reference sequence). The protocol was immunoSEQ multiplex PCR, while the TCRdb copy is restricted to in-frame clones and leaves out a portion. The sample presents roughly 51,000 clones, none singletons. This clone was counted many times. Its antigen is currently unknown. The read halts 3 residues ahead of the CDR3 end, with the missing end drawn from the germline J gene. Sequencing was performed on peripheral blood mononuclear cells. The receptor was isolated from a person aged 18 to 75 in good health. This chain joins TRBV20-1 and TRBJ2-3; 7 bases agree with TRBD2. The part of the CDR3 DNA that was read is TGCAGTGCACCTGGACTAGACAGCGGATACACAGATACG. As protein: CSAPGLDSGYTDT. The whole CDR3 sequence reads CSAPGLDSGYTDTQYF.